The 31 T cell receptor beta chains below all came from one sample that was sequenced in a study of cytomegalovirus exposure and HLA in healthy donors (dated by TCRdb to the late 2010s). The library came from the immunoSEQ multiplex PCR assay. The immuneACCESS repertoire file appears here via TCRdb, limited to in-frame rearrangements. These files lack a portion of the clones; in checked studies, under half of the deficit traces to unresolved V genes, and the cause of the others is not known. The sample table contains roughly 56,000 clones; only one count was recorded for 93% of them. The top ten constitute about 1.5% of the sample. Sequenced input: PBMCs. The receptor set was obtained from a young woman in good health and CMV-seropositive.

The chain carries TRBV27 and TRBJ2-5; no clear D gene. V dropped 5 bases and J dropped 0 bases, with 7 bases sitting between them. CDR1 MNHEY and CDR2 SMNVEV come from the germline V gene (reference sequence). The CDR3 runs 13 residues. The CDR3 nucleotides read TGTGCCAGCAGTACTTGGTACCAAGAGACCCAGTACTTC. It translates to CASSTWYQETQYF.

The chain recombines TRBV19 with TRBJ2-1, with D maybe TRBD2 (6 bases). This CDR3 contains 14 residues. Looked up from germline, CDR1 is LNHDA and CDR2 is SQIVND (reference sequence). Trimming pared 3 bases from V and 7 bases from J, leaving 13 bases between. CDR3 sequence (DNA): TGTGCCAGTAGTATGAGCACTAGCAAAAATGAGCAGTTCTTC. This translates into CASSMSTSKNEQFF. The whole variable domain, filled in from reference TRBV19 and TRBJ2-1, reads DGGITQSPKYLFRKEGQNVTLSCEQNLNHDAMYWYRQDPGQGLRLIYYSQIVNDFQKGDIAEGYSVSREKKESFPLTVTSAQKNPTAFYLCASSMSTSKNEQFFGPGTRLTVL.

This clone was picked up one time. The chain joins TRBV5-1 to TRBJ2-2; 8 positions agree with TRBD1. Trimming cost V 2 bases and J 0 bases; bases outside gene matches: 6. This CDR3 contains 17 residues. Germline V lookup: CDR1 SGHRS, CDR2 YFSETQ. CDR3 in amino acids: CASSFPGQASNTGELFF. Here the CDR3 DNA reads TGCGCCAGCAGCTTCCCGGGACAGGCATCGAACACCGGGGAGCTGTTTTTT.

V usage is TRBV18 and J usage is TRBJ1-2, with TRBD1 identical over 7 bases. Germline lookup yields CDR1 KGHSH and CDR2 LQKENI. The CDR3 runs 15 residues. J lost 6 bases, V lost 3 bases, and 10 bases had no gene match. The CDR3 loop is CASSPPDRVWDGYTF. The CDR3 DNA reads TGTGCCAGCTCACCCCCAGACAGGGTTTGGGATGGCTACACCTTC. The whole variable domain, filled in from reference TRBV18 and TRBJ1-2, reads NAGVMQNPRHLVRRRGQEARLRCSPMKGHSHVYWYRQLPEEGLKFMVYLQKENIIDESGMPKERFSAEFPKEGPSILRIQQVVRGDSAAYFCASSPPDRVWDGYTFGSGTRLTVV.

The chain employs TRBV27 and TRBJ2-1; no definite D call. The CDR3 covers 13 residues. V was trimmed by 0 bases and J by 5 bases, leaving 5 bases between them. From germline, CDR1 is MNHEY and CDR2 SMNVEV (reference sequence). As DNA, the CDR3 is TGTGCCAGCAGTTTATCGGCCAACAATGAGCAGTTCTTC. It encodes CASSLSANNEQFF.

The chain joins TRBV25-1 to TRBJ2-3; D gene uncertain. This CDR3 is 13 amino acids long. The V end was cut by 0 bases, the J end by 5 bases, with 6 bases between. Per the germline V gene, CDR1 is MGHDK and CDR2 is SYGVNS. The CDR3 coding sequence is TGTGCCAGCAGTGAATATCCCCAAGATACGCAGTATTTT. As protein: CASSEYPQDTQYF.

The J gene is TRBJ2-3, the V gene TRBV5-1, with 7 nucleotides matching TRBD1. Losses at the gene ends were 4 bases for V and 2 bases for J; bases not matched to a gene: 7. Per the germline V gene, CDR1 is SGHRS and CDR2 is YFSETQ. The CDR3 spans 15 residues. The CDR3 nucleotides are TGCGCCAGCAGCCCCACGGACAGGTCCACAGATACGCAGTATTTT. Protein: CASSPTDRSTDTQYF.

The count of this clone is one. This chain uses TRBV29-1 with TRBJ1-2, with 7 bases fitting TRBD1. With V trimmed by 4 bases and J by 3 bases, 14 bases remained unmatched. This CDR3 is 16 amino acids long. Germline CDR1 is SQVTM and CDR2 is ANQGSEA. The CDR3 spells CSVGPDLTGYDYGYTF. As DNA, the CDR3 is TGCAGCGTTGGTCCCGACCTGACAGGGTACGACTATGGCTACACCTTC.

The chain recombines TRBV9 with TRBJ2-2, with TRBD1 identical over 7 bases. Germline V gene lookup returns CDR1 SGDLS and CDR2 YYNGEE. The CDR3 sequence is 14 residues long. V was clipped by 6 bases and J by 1 base; unmatched bases: 3. CDR3 loop: CASTRTGNTGELFF. Written as DNA, the CDR3 is TGTGCCAGCACCCGGACAGGGAACACCGGGGAGCTGTTTTTT.

The gene calls are TRBV29-1 and TRBJ1-2, with TRBD1 matching 8 bases. With 6 bases clipped from V and 7 bases from J, the junction kept 10 bases outside the gene matches. The CDR3 extends over 13 amino acids. Per the germline V gene, CDR1 is SQVTM and CDR2 is ANQGSEA. The DNA of the CDR3 is TGCAGCGTCGATGGGACAGGAAAGATTGGCTACACCTTC. Its translation is CSVDGTGKIGYTF.

V is TRBV2 and J is TRBJ1-4; possibly TRBD1 for D (5 bases). Germline lookup yields CDR1 SNHLY and CDR2 FYNNEI. There are 16 residues in the CDR3. V was shortened by 6 bases and J by 2 bases, with 16 bases between the two germline ends. The CDR3 reads CASSRDSGRTNEKLFF. CDR3 DNA sequence: TGTGCCAGCAGCCGGGACTCGGGGAGGACTAATGAAAAACTGTTTTTT.

The chain is built from TRBV11-3 and TRBJ2-5; weak D call: TRBD1 (6 bases). CDR3 length equals 13 residues. Trimming took off 3 bases at V and 4 bases at J, with 9 bases between the two ends. Germline CDR1 is SGHNT and CDR2 is YENEEA. The CDR3 here is CASSLRGGETQYF. CDR3 DNA: TGTGCCAGCAGCTTGAGAGGGGGAGAGACCCAGTACTTC.

The V and J genes are TRBV2 and TRBJ2-2; TRBD2 matches at 12 bases. The length of the CDR3 is 15 residues. In germline, CDR1 is SNHLY, CDR2 FYNNEI. Trimming cost V 5 bases and J 6 bases; bases outside gene matches: 4. The CDR3 reads CASSRGTSGPGELFF. CDR3 nucleotides: TGTGCCAGCAGTCGGGGGACTAGCGGGCCCGGGGAGCTGTTTTTT.

J is TRBJ1-1 and V is TRBV7-9; no clear D. Germline CDR1 SEHNR, CDR2 FQNEAQ (reference sequence). V lost 4 bases and J 1 base, leaving 16 bases between the germline ends. The CDR3 has 16 residues. The CDR3 nucleotides are TGTGCCAGCAGCTCCGCCTTCGGCCGGGGGAACACTGAAGCTTTCTTT. Its protein product is CASSSAFGRGNTEAFF.

The rearrangement links TRBV7-9 to TRBJ2-5, with 9 positions matching TRBD2. This CDR3 has 14 residues. From germline, CDR1 is SEHNR and CDR2 FQNEAQ (reference sequence). V shed 3 bases, J shed 5 bases, and the junction held 4 bases outside the gene matches. The CDR3: CASSFTSGGETQYF. The CDR3 DNA is TGTGCCAGCAGCTTTACGAGCGGGGGGGAGACCCAGTACTTC. The entire variable domain, with the rest obtained from reference TRBV7-9 and TRBJ2-5, is as follows: DTGVSQNPRHKITKRGQNVTFRCDPISEHNRLYWYRQTLGQGPEFLTYFQNEAQLEKSRLLSDRFSAERPKGSFSTLEIQRTEQGDSAMYLCASSFTSGGETQYFGPGTRLLVL.

The CDR3 sequence is CASSFRGLRDGYTF. Written as DNA, the CDR3 is TGTGCCAGCAGCTTCAGGGGGCTCAGAGATGGCTACACCTTC. This chain links TRBV7-8 with TRBJ1-2; 8 nucleotides align to TRBD1. The J segment lost 6 bases and the V segment lost 3 bases, leaving 6 bases of the junction unmatched. CDR3 length equals 14 residues. Germline loops: CDR1 SGHVS, CDR2 FQNEAQ.

The chain uses TRBV10-2 and TRBJ2-7, with TRBD1 matching 10 bases. The CDR3 totals 17 residues. Germline V lookup: CDR1 WSHSY, CDR2 SAAADI. J lost 0 bases, V lost 3 bases, and 8 bases had no gene match. The CDR3 loop reads CASSEGTGAYRSYEQYF. In DNA, the CDR3 is TGCGCCAGCAGTGAAGGGACAGGGGCCTACCGCTCCTACGAGCAGTACTTC.

The chain links TRBV4-2 to TRBJ2-1, with 14 nucleotides matching TRBD2. Losses at the gene ends were 4 bases for V and 4 bases for J; bases not matched to a gene: 3. The germline gives CDR1 LGHNA, CDR2 YNFKEQ. CDR3 length: 16 residues. The DNA of the CDR3 is TGTGCCAGCAGCCTCGGGACTAGCGGGGGATACAATGAGCAGTTCTTC. It yields the protein CASSLGTSGGYNEQFF.

V is TRBV29-1 and J is TRBJ1-1; TRBD1 matches at 9 bases. The length of the CDR3 is 12 residues. Trimming cost V 4 bases and J 8 bases; bases outside gene matches: 5. Germline assignment: CDR1 SQVTM and CDR2 ANQGSEA. CDR3 protein: CSVGHRGLEAFF. CDR3 nucleotide sequence: TGCAGCGTTGGACACAGGGGGCTCGAAGCTTTCTTT. The full variable domain, its missing parts supplied by reference TRBV29-1 and TRBJ1-1, is SAVISQKPSRDICQRGTSLTIQCQVDSQVTMMFWYRQQPGQSLTLIATANQGSEATYESGFVIDKFPISRPNLTFSTLTVSNMSPEDSSIYLCSVGHRGLEAFFGQGTRLTVV.

This clone was detected once. The chain has TRBV30 and TRBJ1-6; possibly TRBD1 for D (5 bases). V was clipped by 0 bases and J by 4 bases, with 10 bases between them. The CDR3 is made up of 15 amino acids. The germline gives CDR1 GTSNPN, CDR2 SVGIG (reference sequence). The CDR3 reads CAWSVKGPYNSPLHF. The CDR3 DNA sequence: TGTGCCTGGAGTGTAAAGGGGCCGTATAATTCACCCCTCCACTTT.

The chain combines TRBV4-1 with TRBJ1-1; 10 bases are a match to TRBD1. The CDR3 runs to 15 residues. The V gene's germline CDR1 is MGHRA and CDR2 YSYEKL. V gave up 6 bases and J gave up 5 bases; unmatched junction bases: 9. Here the CDR3 reads CASRQPGQGSTEAFF. CDR3 DNA: TGCGCCAGCAGACAACCGGGACAGGGGTCGACTGAAGCTTTCTTT.

This chain uses TRBV7-9 with TRBJ2-1; tentative D call: TRBD1 (7 bases). V was clipped by 6 bases and J by 7 bases, with 22 bases between them. CDR1 and CDR2 from the germline V gene are SEHNR and FQNEAQ (reference sequence). The CDR3 runs to 16 residues. CDR3 sequence (DNA): TGTGCCAGCAGATCTAGACAGGGAGGCACCCTGAATGAGCAGTTCTTC. It translates to CASRSRQGGTLNEQFF.

The V call is TRBV15, the J call TRBJ1-5; no firm D call. Germline-derived CDR1 and CDR2 are LNHNV and YYDKDF (reference sequence). The CDR3 contains 14 residues. V was pared by 3 bases and J by 4 bases, with 10 bases between. CDR3 protein: CATSSGEQNQPQHF. As DNA, the CDR3 is TGTGCCACCAGCAGTGGAGAGCAAAATCAGCCCCAGCATTTT. The full variable domain, in which reference TRBV15 and TRBJ1-5 provide the parts outside the CDR3, is DAMVIQNPRYQVTQFGKPVTLSCSQTLNHNVMYWYQQKSSQAPKLLFHYYDKDFNNEADTPDNFQSRRPNTSFCFLDIRSPGLGDTAMYLCATSSGEQNQPQHFGDGTRLSIL.

The V gene is TRBV7-3, the J gene TRBJ2-4; 9 bases line up with TRBD1. The CDR3 has 17 amino acids. CDR1 is SGHTA and CDR2 is FQGTGA in the germline V gene. Trimming took 5 bases from V and 5 from J; bases not matched to a gene: 13. The CDR3 region has the DNA TGTGCCAGCAGCCCCATGTTTAGGGACAGGGAAGAAAACATTCAGTACTTC. Protein: CASSPMFRDREENIQYF.

The genes are TRBV5-6 and TRBJ1-1; D might be TRBD1 (5 bases). Germline lookup yields CDR1 SGHDT and CDR2 YYEEEE. The CDR3 spans 15 residues. The V end lost 7 bases, the J end lost 2 bases, and 18 bases lay between the germline ends. The CDR3 spells CASGPGWGGNTEAFF. In nucleotides, the CDR3 is TGTGCCAGCGGACCTGGGTGGGGGGGTAACACTGAAGCTTTCTTT.

The chain couples TRBV19 to TRBJ2-1, with 7 positions matching TRBD2. There are 15 residues in the CDR3. With 5 bases clipped from V and 2 bases from J, the junction kept 6 bases outside the gene matches. Germline V CDR1 and CDR2: LNHDA, SQIVND (reference sequence). The CDR3 DNA is TGTGCCAGTAGTTACGGGGGGTTCGCCTACAATGAGCAGTTCTTC. Translation gives CASSYGGFAYNEQFF. The full variable domain, with the rest looked up from reference TRBV19 and TRBJ2-1, is DGGITQSPKYLFRKEGQNVTLSCEQNLNHDAMYWYRQDPGQGLRLIYYSQIVNDFQKGDIAEGYSVSREKKESFPLTVTSAQKNPTAFYLCASSYGGFAYNEQFFGPGTRLTVL.

Only one count was recorded for this clone. This chain links TRBV27 with TRBJ1-1, with D perhaps matching TRBD1 (6 bases). This CDR3 contains 14 residues. Trimming pared 4 bases from V and 1 base from J, leaving 10 bases between. The germline gives CDR1 MNHEY, CDR2 SMNVEV (reference sequence). The CDR3 spells CASSSRTENTEAFF. Here the CDR3 DNA reads TGTGCCAGCAGTTCCCGGACAGAGAACACTGAAGCTTTCTTT.

The V and J genes are TRBV20-1 and TRBJ1-2, with TRBD1 as a possible D gene (5 bases). V was shortened by 7 bases and J by 8 bases, with 14 bases between the two germline ends. Germline assignment: CDR1 DFQATT and CDR2 SNEGSKA (reference sequence). There are 11 residues in the CDR3. CDR3 bases: TGCAGTGGAAAGGGGAATGAGGGCTACACCTTC. Amino acids: CSGKGNEGYTF.

V and J are TRBV7-2 and TRBJ1-5; a weak D match, TRBD1 (5 bases). The CDR3 length is 16 residues. The V end lost 2 bases, the J end lost 0 bases, and 11 bases lay between the germline ends. From germline, CDR1 is SGHTA and CDR2 FQGNSA. The CDR3 region is CASSLQGGASNQPQHF. The CDR3 DNA follows: TGTGCCAGCAGCTTACAGGGTGGGGCTAGCAATCAGCCCCAGCATTTT.

V usage is TRBV4-1 and J usage is TRBJ2-1, with TRBD1 matching 11 bases. The J segment lost 8 bases and the V segment lost 3 bases, leaving 0 bases of the junction unmatched. The CDR3 extends over 13 amino acids. Germline V gives CDR1 MGHRA, CDR2 YSYEKL. DNA of the CDR3: TGCGCCAGCAGCCAGGACAGGGGGCATGAGCAGTTCTTC. Protein product: CASSQDRGHEQFF.

The chain combines TRBV27 with TRBJ2-7; tentatively, D is TRBD2 (6 bases). The V end lost 1 base, the J end lost 2 bases, and 15 bases lay between the germline ends. Germline V lookup: CDR1 MNHEY, CDR2 SMNVEV (reference sequence). The CDR3 sequence is 16 residues long. The CDR3 nucleotides read TGTGCCAGCAGTTTATACCCGCGACTAGAAACCTACGAGCAGTACTTC. This codes for CASSLYPRLETYEQYF.